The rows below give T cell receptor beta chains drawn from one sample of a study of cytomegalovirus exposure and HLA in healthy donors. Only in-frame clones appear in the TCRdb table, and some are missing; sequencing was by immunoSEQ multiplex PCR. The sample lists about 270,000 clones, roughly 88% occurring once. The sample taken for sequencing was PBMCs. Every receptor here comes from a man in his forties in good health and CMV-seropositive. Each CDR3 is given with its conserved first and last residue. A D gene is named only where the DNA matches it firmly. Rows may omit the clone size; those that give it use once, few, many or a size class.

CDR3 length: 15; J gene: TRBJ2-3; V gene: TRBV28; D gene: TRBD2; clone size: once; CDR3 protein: CASTRGDLSTDTQYF; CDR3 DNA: TGTGCCAGCACTCGGGGGGATTTAAGCACAGATACGCAGTATTTT
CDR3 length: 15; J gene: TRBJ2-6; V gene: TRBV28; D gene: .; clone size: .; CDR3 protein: CASGRESSGANVLTF; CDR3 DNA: TGTGCCAGCGGGAGAGAGTCCTCTGGGGCCAACGTCCTGACTTTC
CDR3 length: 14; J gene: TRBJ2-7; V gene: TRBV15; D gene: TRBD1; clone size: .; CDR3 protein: CATSRGTGRYEQYF; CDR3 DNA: TGTGCCACCAGCAGAGGGACAGGTCGCTACGAGCAGTACTTC
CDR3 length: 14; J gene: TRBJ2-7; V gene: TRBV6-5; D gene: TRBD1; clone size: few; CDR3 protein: CASSYKTGPYEQYF; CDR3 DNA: TGTGCCAGCAGTTACAAGACAGGGCCCTACGAGCAGTACTTC
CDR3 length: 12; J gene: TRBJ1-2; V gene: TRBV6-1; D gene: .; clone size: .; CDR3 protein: CASTNSHYGYTF; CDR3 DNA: TGTGCCAGCACGAACAGCCACTATGGCTACACCTTC
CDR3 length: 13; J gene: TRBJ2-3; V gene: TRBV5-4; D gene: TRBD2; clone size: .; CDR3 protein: CASSLGGRDTQYF; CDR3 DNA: TGTGCCAGCAGCTTGGGCGGGAGAGATACGCAGTATTTT
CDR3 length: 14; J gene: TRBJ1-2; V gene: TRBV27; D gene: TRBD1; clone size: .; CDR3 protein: CASSPGQGNYGYTF; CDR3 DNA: TGTGCCAGCAGTCCCGGACAGGGGAACTATGGCTACACCTTC
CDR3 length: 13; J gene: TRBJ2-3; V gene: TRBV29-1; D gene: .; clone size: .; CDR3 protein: CSVAGSSTDTQYF; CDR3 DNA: TGCAGCGTTGCCGGGAGTTCGACAGATACGCAGTATTTT
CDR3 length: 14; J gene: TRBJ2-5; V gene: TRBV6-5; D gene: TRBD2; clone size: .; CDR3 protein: CASSPGGGWETQYF; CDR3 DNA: TGTGCCAGCAGCCCCGGGGGGGGGTGGGAGACCCAGTACTTC
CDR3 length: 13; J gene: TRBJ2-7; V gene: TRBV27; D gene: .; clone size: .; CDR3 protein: CASSLGQVYEQYF; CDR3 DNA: TGTGCCAGCAGTTTAGGGCAGGTCTACGAGCAGTACTTC
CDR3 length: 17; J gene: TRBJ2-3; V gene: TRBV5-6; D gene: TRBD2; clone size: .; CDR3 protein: CASSLQLIAGVSDTQYF; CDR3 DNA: TGTGCCAGCAGCTTGCAACTGATAGCGGGAGTATCAGATACGCAGTATTTT
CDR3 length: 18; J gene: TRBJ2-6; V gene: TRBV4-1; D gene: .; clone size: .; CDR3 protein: CASSQARRIFSGANVLTF; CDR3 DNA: TGCGCCAGCAGCCAAGCGCGGAGGATTTTCTCTGGGGCCAACGTCCTGACTTTC
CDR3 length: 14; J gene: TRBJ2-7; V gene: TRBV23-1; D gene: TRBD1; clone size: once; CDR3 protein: CASSQSNRGYEQYF; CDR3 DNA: TGCGCCAGCAGTCAATCAAACAGGGGATACGAGCAGTACTTC
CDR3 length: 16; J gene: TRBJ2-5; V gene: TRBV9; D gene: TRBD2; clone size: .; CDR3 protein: CASSVRASGIGETQYF; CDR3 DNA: TGTGCCAGCAGCGTTCGGGCTAGCGGGATCGGGGAGACCCAGTACTTC
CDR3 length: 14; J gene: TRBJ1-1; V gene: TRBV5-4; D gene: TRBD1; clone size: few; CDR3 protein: CASSSDRVRTEAFF; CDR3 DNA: TGTGCCAGCAGCTCCGACAGGGTGAGGACTGAAGCTTTCTTT
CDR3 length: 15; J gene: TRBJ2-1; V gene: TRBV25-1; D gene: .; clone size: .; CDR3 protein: CASSEYDPRRDEQFF; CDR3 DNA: TGTGCCAGCAGTGAATATGATCCCCGGCGGGATGAGCAGTTCTTC
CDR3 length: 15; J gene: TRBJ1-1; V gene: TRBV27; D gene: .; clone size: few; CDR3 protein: CASSLKGNRDTEAFF; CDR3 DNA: TGTGCCAGCAGTTTAAAGGGGAACCGGGACACTGAAGCTTTCTTT
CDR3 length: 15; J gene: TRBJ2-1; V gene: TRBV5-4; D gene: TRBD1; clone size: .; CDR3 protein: CASSSTGQGADEQFF; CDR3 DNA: TGTGCCAGCAGCAGTACGGGACAGGGGGCTGATGAGCAGTTCTTC
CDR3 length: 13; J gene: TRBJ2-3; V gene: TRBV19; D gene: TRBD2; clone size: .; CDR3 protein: CASNSGSPDTQYF; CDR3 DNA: TGTGCCAGTAATAGCGGGAGTCCAGATACGCAGTATTTT
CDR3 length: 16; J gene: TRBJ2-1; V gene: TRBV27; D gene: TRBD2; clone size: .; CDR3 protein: CASSTGLAGVKNEQFF; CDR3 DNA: TGTGCCAGCAGTACCGGACTAGCGGGAGTTAAAAATGAGCAGTTCTTC
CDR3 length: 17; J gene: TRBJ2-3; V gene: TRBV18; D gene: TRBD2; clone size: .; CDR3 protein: CASSPEGLAASTDTQYF; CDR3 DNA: TGTGCCAGCTCACCAGAGGGACTAGCGGCGAGCACAGATACGCAGTATTTT
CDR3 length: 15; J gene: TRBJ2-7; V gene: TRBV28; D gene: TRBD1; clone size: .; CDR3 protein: CASREGTGAGYEQYF; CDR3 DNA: TGTGCCAGCAGGGAGGGGACAGGGGCGGGCTACGAGCAGTACTTC
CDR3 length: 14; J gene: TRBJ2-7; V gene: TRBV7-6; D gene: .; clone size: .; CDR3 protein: CASSSVDSSYEQYF; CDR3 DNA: TGTGCCAGCAGCTCCGTGGACAGCTCCTACGAGCAGTACTTC
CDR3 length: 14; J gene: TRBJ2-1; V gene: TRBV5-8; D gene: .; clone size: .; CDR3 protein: CASSLRGSRNEQFF; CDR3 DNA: TGTGCCAGCAGCTTGAGAGGGAGCAGGAATGAGCAGTTCTTC
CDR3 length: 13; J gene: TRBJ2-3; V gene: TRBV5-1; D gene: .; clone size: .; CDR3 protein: CASSSTSTDTQYF; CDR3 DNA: TGCGCCAGCAGCTCAACTAGCACAGATACGCAGTATTTT
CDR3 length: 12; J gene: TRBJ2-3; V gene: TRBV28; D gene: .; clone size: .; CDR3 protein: CASSSQPDTQYF; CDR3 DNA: TGTGCCAGCAGCTCACAGCCAGATACGCAGTATTTT
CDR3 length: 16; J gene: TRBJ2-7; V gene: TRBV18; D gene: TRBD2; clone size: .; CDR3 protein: CASSPKSGRGVYEQYF; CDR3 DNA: TGTGCCAGCTCACCAAAAAGCGGGAGAGGGGTCTACGAGCAGTACTTC
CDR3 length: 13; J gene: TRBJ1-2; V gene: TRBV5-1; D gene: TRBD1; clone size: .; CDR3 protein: CASSSGQGYGYTF; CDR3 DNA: TGCGCCAGCAGCTCCGGACAGGGCTATGGCTACACCTTC
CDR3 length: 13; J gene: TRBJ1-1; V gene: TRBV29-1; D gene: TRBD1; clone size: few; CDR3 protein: CSVRTGGNTEAFF; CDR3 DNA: TGCAGCGTCCGGACAGGGGGGAACACTGAAGCTTTCTTT
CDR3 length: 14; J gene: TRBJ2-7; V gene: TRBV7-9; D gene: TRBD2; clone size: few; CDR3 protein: CASSFIAGGPEQYF; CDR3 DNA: TGTGCCAGCAGCTTTATAGCGGGAGGTCCCGAGCAGTACTTC
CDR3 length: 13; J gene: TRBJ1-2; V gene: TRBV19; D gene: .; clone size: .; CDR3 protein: CASSPAGHWGYTF; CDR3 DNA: TGTGCCAGTAGTCCCGCGGGTCATTGGGGCTACACCTTC
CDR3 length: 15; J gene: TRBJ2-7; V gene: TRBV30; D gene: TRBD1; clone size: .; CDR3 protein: CAWSAGTGGGYEQYF; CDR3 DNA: TGTGCCTGGAGTGCCGGGACAGGGGGCGGATACGAGCAGTACTTC
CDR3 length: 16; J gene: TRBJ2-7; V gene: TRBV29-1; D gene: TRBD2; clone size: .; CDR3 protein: CSVRTSGRAKTYEQYF; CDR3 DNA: TGCAGCGTGCGCACTAGCGGGAGGGCGAAAACCTACGAGCAGTACTTC
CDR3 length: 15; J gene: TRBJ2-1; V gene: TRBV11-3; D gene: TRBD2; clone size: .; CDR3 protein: CASSLTSGQRDEQFF; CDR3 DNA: TGTGCCAGCAGCCTCACTAGCGGGCAAAGGGATGAGCAGTTCTTC
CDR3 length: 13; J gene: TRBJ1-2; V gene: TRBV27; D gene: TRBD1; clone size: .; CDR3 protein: CATRDRGNYGYTF; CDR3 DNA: TGTGCCACCCGGGACAGGGGCAATTATGGCTACACCTTC
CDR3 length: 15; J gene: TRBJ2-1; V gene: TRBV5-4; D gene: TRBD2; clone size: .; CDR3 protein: CASSLGPGGGNEQFF; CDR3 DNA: TGTGCCAGCAGCTTGGGTCCTGGGGGGGGGAATGAGCAGTTCTTC
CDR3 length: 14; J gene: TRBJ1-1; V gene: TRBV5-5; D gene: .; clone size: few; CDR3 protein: CASSLQGPNTEAFF; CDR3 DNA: TGTGCCAGCAGCTTACAGGGTCCGAACACTGAAGCTTTCTTT
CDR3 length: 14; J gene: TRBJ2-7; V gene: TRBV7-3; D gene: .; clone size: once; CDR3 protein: CASSLAPPFYEQYF; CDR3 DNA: TGTGCCAGCAGCTTAGCGCCTCCTTTCTACGAGCAGTACTTC
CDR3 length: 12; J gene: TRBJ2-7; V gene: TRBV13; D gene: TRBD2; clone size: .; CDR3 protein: CASSPWGGEQYF; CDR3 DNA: TGTGCCAGCAGCCCTTGGGGGGGAGAGCAGTACTTC
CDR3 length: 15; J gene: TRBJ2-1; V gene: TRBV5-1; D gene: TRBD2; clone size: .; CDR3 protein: CASSPAGSSYNEQFF; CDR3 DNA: TGCGCCAGCAGTCCAGCGGGGAGCTCCTACAATGAGCAGTTCTTC
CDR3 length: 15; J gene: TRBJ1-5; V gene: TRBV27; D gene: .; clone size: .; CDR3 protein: CASSLMGSYNQPQHF; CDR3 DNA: TGTGCCAGCAGTTTGATGGGCTCCTACAATCAGCCCCAGCATTTT